This record concerns one T cell receptor beta chain sequence. This sample is part of a study of cytomegalovirus exposure and HLA in healthy donors. Germline CDR1 is SGHTA and CDR2 is FQGNSA. The V end was cut by 5 bases, the J end by 4 bases, with 12 bases between. The CDR3 is made up of 14 amino acids. It was with 60 Vbeta and 13 Jbeta primers that the PCR ran. Sequencing used immunoSEQ multiplex PCR; TCRdb keeps in-frame clones, though not all of them. Counted here are 120,000 or so clones, approximately 80% occurring once; the ten biggest clones make up approximately 8.8%. The rearrangement uses TRBV7-2 and TRBJ1-5; D may be TRBD1 (6 bases). The receptor comes from a female donor in good health and CMV-seropositive. Sequencing used PBMCs. DNA of the CDR3: TGTGCCAGCAGCCGACTGGACAGAAATCAGCCCCAGCATTTT. Protein sequence: CASSRLDRNQPQHF.